This T cell receptor beta chain was recovered during a study of blood T cells in healthy people across ages. General study points: Unsorted PBMC material precluded a definitive naive versus antigen-experienced comparison.

A sample-barcoded 5' primer and a J-beta primer mix were used in a second PCR of about 7 to 11 cycles. Every cDNA was tagged by a template-switch adaptor with 12 random nucleotides. Sequencing of every sample gave 2.5 million or more CDR3-containing paired-end reads. TCRdb fed the 5' RACE reads into MiXCR, producing one record per CDR3 protein. The sample includes 1.5 million to 2 million distinct CDR3 sequences, 28% seen only once; the top ten take more than 6%. Every donor contributed 8 to 10 milliliters of peripheral blood by blood draw. V was clipped by 2 bases and J by 5 bases, with 16 bases between them. The CDR3 length is 16 residues. CDR1 is SNHLY and CDR2 is FYNNEI in the germline V gene. Only a few counts were recorded for this clonotype. Its antigen is as yet unknown.

Sequenced sample: blood. This clonotype originated in a woman under 40 in good health. The chain has TRBV2 and TRBJ1-5; the D gene is possibly TRBD1 (5 bases). CDR3 nucleotides: TGTGCCAGCAGTGAAACGGAGCAACAGGAACATCAGCCCCAGCATTTT. Its protein is CASSETEQQEHQPQHF. Full variable domain (missing parts from reference TRBV2 and TRBJ1-5): EPEVTQTPSHQVTQMGQEVILRCVPISNHLYFYWYRQILGQKVEFLVSFYNNEISEKSEIFDDQFSVERPDGSNFTLKIRSTKLEDSAMYFCASSETEQQEHQPQHFGDGTRLSIL.